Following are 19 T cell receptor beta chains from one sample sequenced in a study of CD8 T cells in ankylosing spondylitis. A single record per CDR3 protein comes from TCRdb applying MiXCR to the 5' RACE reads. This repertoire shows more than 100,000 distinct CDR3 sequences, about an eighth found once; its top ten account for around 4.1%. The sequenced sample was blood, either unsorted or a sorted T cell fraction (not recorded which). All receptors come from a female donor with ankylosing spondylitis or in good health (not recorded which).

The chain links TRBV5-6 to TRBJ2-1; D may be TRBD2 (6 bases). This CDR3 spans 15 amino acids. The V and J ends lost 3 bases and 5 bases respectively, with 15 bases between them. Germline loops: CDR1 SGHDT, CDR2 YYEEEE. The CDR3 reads CASSWAGSPHNEQFF. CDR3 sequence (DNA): TGTGCCAGCAGCTGGGCGGGATCCCCCCACAATGAGCAGTTCTTC.

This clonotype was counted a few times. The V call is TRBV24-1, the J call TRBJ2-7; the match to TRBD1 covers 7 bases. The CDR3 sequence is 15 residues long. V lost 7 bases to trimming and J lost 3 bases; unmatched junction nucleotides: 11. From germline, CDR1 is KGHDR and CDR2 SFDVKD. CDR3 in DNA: TGTGCCACCAGCGCAACCGGGACAGCTCTCTACGAGCAGTACTTC. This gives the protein CATSATGTALYEQYF.

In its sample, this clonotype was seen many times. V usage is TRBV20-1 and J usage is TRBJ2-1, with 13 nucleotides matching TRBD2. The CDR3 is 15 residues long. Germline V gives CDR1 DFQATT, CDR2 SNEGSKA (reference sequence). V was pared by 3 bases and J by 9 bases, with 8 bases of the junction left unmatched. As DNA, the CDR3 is TGCAGTGCTAGTCCGACTAGCGGGAGGTGGGGTGAGCAGTTCTTC. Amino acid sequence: CSASPTSGRWGEQFF.

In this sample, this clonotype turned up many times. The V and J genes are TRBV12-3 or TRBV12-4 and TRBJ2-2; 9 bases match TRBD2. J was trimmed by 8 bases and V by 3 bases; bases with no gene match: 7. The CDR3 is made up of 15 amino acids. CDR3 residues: CASSLASGTAGELFF. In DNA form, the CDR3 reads TGTGCCAGCAGTTTGGCTAGCGGGACGGCAGGGGAGCTGTTTTTT.

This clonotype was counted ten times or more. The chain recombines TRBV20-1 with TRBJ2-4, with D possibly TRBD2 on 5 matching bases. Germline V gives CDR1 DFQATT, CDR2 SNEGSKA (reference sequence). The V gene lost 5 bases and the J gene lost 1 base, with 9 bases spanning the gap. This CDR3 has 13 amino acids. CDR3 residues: CSAPLAAKNIQYF. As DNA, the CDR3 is TGCAGTGCTCCCCTAGCTGCCAAAAACATTCAGTACTTC.

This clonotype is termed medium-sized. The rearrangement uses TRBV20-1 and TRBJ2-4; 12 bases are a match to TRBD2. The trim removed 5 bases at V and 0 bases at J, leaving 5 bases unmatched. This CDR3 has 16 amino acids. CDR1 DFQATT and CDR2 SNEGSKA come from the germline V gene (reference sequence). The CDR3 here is CSASSSGGGAKNIQYF. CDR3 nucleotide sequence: TGCAGTGCTTCCTCTAGCGGGGGGGGAGCCAAAAACATTCAGTACTTC.

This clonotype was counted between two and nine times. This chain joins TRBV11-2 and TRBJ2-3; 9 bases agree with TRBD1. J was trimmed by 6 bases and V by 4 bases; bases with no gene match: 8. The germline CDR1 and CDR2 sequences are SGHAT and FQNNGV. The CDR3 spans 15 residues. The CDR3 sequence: CASSYTGGNGDTQYF. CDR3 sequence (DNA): TGTGCCAGCAGCTACACAGGGGGCAACGGTGATACGCAGTATTTT.

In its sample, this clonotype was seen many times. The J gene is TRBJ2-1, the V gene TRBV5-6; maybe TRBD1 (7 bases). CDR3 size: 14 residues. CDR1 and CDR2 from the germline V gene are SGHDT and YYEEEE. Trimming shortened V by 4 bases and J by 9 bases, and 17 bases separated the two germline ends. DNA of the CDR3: TGTGCCAGCAGCGGTAAAAATCAGGGGGGTGAGCAGTTCTTC. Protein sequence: CASSGKNQGGEQFF.

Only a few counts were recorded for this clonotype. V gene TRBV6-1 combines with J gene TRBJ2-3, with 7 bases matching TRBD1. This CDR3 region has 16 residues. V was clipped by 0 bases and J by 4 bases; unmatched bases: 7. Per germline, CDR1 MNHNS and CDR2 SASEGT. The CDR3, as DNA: TGTGCCAGCAGTGAAGCGCAGGTCAGGGGGTCAGATACGCAGTATTTT. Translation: CASSEAQVRGSDTQYF.

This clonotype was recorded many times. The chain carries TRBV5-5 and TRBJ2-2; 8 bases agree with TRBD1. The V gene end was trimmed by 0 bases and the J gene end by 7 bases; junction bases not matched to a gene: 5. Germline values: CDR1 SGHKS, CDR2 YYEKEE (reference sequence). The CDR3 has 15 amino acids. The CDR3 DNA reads TGTGCCAGCAGCTTGGCCCGGACAGGGTTCGGGGAGCTGTTTTTT. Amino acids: CASSLARTGFGELFF.

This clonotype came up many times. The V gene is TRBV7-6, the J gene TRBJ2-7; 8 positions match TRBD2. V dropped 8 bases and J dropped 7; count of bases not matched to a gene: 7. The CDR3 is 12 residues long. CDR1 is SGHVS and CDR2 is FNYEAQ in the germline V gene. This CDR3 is CASQSGSGEQYF. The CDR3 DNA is TGTGCCAGCCAAAGCGGGAGCGGTGAGCAGTACTTC.

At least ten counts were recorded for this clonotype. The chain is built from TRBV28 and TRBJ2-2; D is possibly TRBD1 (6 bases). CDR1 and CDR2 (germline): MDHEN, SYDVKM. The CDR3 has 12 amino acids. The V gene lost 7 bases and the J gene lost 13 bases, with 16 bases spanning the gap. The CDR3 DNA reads TGTGCCAGCACCACTCCGGACAGCTCGCTGTTTTTT. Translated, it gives CASTTPDSSLFF.

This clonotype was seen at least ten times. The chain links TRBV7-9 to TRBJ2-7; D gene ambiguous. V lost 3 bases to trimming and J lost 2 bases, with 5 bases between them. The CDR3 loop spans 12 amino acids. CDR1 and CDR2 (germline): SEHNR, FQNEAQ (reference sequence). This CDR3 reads CASSFLAYEQYF. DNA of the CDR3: TGTGCCAGCAGCTTCCTTGCCTACGAGCAGTACTTC. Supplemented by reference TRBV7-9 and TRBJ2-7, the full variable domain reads DTGVSQNPRHKITKRGQNVTFRCDPISEHNRLYWYRQTLGQGPEFLTYFQNEAQLEKSRLLSDRFSAERPKGSFSTLEIQRTEQGDSAMYLCASSFLAYEQYFGPGTRLTVT.

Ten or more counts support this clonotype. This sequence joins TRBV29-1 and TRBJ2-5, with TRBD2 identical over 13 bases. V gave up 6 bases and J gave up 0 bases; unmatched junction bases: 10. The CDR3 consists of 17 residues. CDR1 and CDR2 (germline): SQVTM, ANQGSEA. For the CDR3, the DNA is TGCAGCGTGCTAGGACTAGCGGGAGCGCGGTACCAAGAGACCCAGTACTTC. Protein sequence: CSVLGLAGARYQETQYF.

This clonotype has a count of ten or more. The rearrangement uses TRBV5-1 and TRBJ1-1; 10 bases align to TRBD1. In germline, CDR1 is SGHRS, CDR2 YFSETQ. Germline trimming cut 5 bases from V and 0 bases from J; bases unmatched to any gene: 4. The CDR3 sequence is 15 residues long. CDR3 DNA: TGCGCCAGCAGAATGACAGGGGGCGTGAACACTGAAGCTTTCTTT. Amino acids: CASRMTGGVNTEAFF. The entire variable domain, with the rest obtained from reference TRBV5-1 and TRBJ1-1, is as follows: KAGVTQTPRYLIKTRGQQVTLSCSPISGHRSVSWYQQTPGQGLQFLFEYFSETQRNKGNFPGRFSGRQFSNSRSEMNVSTLELGDSALYLCASRMTGGVNTEAFFGQGTRLTVV.

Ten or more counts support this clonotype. The CDR3 is CASSLDRGSGNEQFF. In DNA form, the CDR3 reads TGTGCCAGCAGCTTAGATCGCGGGAGCGGCAATGAGCAGTTCTTC. This chain joins TRBV7-9 and TRBJ2-1; 7 nucleotides line up with TRBD2. This CDR3 is 15 amino acids long. J gave up 6 bases and V 1 base, and 6 bases lay outside the gene matches. CDR1 and CDR2 (germline): SEHNR, FQNEAQ (reference sequence).

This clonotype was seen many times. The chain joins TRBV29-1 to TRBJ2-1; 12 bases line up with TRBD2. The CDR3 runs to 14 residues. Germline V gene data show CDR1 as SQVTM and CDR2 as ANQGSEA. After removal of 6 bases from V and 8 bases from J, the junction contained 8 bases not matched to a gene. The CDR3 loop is CSVQPSSGGDEQFF. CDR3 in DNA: TGCAGCGTCCAGCCGTCTAGCGGGGGGGATGAGCAGTTCTTC.

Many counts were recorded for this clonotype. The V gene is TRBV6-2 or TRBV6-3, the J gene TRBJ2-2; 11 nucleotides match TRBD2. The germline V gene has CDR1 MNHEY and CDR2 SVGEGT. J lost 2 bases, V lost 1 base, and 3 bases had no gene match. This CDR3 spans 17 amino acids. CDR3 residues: CASSYWGLADNTGELFF. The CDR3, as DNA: TGTGCCAGCAGTTACTGGGGACTAGCGGACAACACCGGGGAGCTGTTTTTT.

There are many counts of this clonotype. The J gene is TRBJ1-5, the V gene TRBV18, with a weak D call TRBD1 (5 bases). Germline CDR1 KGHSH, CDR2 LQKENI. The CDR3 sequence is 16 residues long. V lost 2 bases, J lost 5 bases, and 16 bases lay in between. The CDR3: CASSPSLLGVYQPQHF. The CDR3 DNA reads TGTGCCAGCTCACCATCTCTGTTGGGGGTTTATCAGCCCCAGCATTTT.